This T cell receptor (beta chain) was identified in a study of graft-versus-host responses after intestinal transplantation. Profiling relied on immunoSEQ multiplex PCR, and the TCRdb table lists in-frame clones only, not all of them. The data contain roughly 96,000 clones, 90% to 95% of them singletons. With regard to this clone: Its antigen is currently unknown.

The junction had 8 bases not matched to a gene; V was cut back by 1 base and J by 3 bases. Germline V gene sequence: CDR1 MDHEN, CDR2 SYDVKM. The CDR3 is 17 residues long. Findings of the study overall: Allografts carried high graft-versus-host to host-versus-graft clonal ratios in patients having graft-donor T cell macrochimerism.

This material consisted of unstimulated CD8+ T cells sorted from spleen or lymph node cells, taken before intestinal transplant. The chain employs TRBV28 and TRBJ2-5, with 10 bases lining up with TRBD2. The TCR sequence derives from a human donor who received an intestinal transplant. For the CDR3, the DNA is TGTGCCAGCAGTTTATACTCAGCGGGAGGGATGAAAGAGACCCAGTACTTC. This encodes CASSLYSAGGMKETQYF.